The sequence of this T cell receptor beta chain was determined in a study of blood T cell repertoires in COVID-19. Study-wide context: Acute and convalescent COVID-19 specimens originated in the United States, Italy and Spain. The cDNA or gDNA used as material had been derived from T cells, B-cell-depleted T cells, or PBMCs.

In germline, CDR1 is SQVTM, CDR2 ANQGSEA. This CDR3 region has 12 residues. V gave up 0 bases and J gave up 7 bases, with 10 bases separating them. In the original analysis: The assay estimated nucleated cells by amplifying reference gene primers. Sequencing was performed with immunoSEQ multiplex PCR; in TCRdb, only in-frame clones are kept and a portion is missing. The V and J calls and the clone size are those of that table, but D and trimming were determined from the DNA. Seen here are about 70,000 clones, around 85% observed once, and the top ten hold roughly 1.4%. This clone was counted a few times.

The sequencing input was peripheral blood. The chain joins TRBV29-1 to TRBJ2-7, with no clear D. The receptor comes from an older woman with acute or convalescent COVID-19. The CDR3 spells CSVEELPREQYF. The CDR3 DNA reads TGCAGCGTTGAAGAACTACCGAGAGAGCAGTACTTC.